This TCR beta chain was identified in a study of blood T cells in healthy people across ages. Study findings and constraints: Unknown donor CMV status possibly confounded expanded clonotype changes.

This CDR3 contains 17 residues. Unmatched junction bases numbered 8, after V lost 2 bases and J lost 2 bases. Germline V gives CDR1 DFQATT, CDR2 SNEGSKA (reference sequence). About this clonotype itself: The antigen is unknown.

With a J-beta primer mix and a sample-barcoded 5' primer, a second PCR ran about 6 to 11 cycles. A template-switch adaptor containing 12 random nucleotides labeled each cDNA molecule. A single record per CDR3 protein comes from TCRdb applying MiXCR to the 5' RACE reads. The sample has some 1,800,000 distinct CDR3 sequences; about 39% are singletons. The rearrangement joins TRBV20-1 to TRBJ2-6, with 8 bases fitting TRBD1. The sample comprised blood. This clonotype was obtained from a human donor in good health. The CDR3, as DNA: TGCAGTGCTAGATATGGACAGGGAGTCACTGGGGCCAACGTCCTGACTTTC. Protein product: CSARYGQGVTGANVLTF.